The clone carrying this T cell receptor beta chain was picked up a small number of times. What it binds is unknown. The CDR3 loop spans 13 amino acids. Germline loops: CDR1 SEHNR, CDR2 FQNEAQ (reference sequence). Trimming pared 5 bases from V and 5 bases from J, leaving 12 bases between. Libraries were made from TCR beta cDNA, and they carried unique molecular identifiers. From the PCR reads, TCRdb called clonotypes with MiXCR, one entry per CDR3 protein. Here the sample spans a few hundred thousand distinct CDR3 sequences, about 40% being singletons. This specimen comes from a study of post-analysis software for immune sequencing data. Turning to the study itself: Several disease courses (relapsing-remitting, secondary progressive and progressive-relapsing) of multiple sclerosis were included.

Whole-study findings and limits: Roughly five TRBV segments, including TRBV5-6, TRBV5-1 and TRBV20-1, were more frequent in patients than controls. Significantly lower normalized Chao1 diversity was seen in multiple sclerosis patients than in controls.

Sequencing was performed on blood. This TCR was sampled from a girl between 5 and 17 years old with multiple sclerosis. J is TRBJ1-1 and V is TRBV7-9; no clear D gene. CDR3 coding DNA: TGTGCCAGCAGCGTTGGCATGGGAACTGAAGCTTTCTTT. Translating it yields CASSVGMGTEAFF.